This is a list of T cell receptor beta chains from one sample in a study of CD8 T cells in Susac syndrome. TCRdb independently ran MiXCR on the immunoSEQ multiplex PCR reads; one entry per CDR3 protein. The data contain a few hundred thousand distinct CDR3 sequences, 90% to 95% of them singletons. Sequences were obtained from CD4+ T cells from PBMCs. The source of these receptors is a human donor with multiple sclerosis. Both conserved end residues are part of each CDR3. A D gene is named only where the DNA matches it firmly. Size is omitted from some rows. Given values are once, few, many or a class for expanded clones.

cdr3_length j_call clone_size d_call v_call cdr3_aa cdr3_nt
16 TRBJ1-1 once - TRBV5-1 CASSLKQGTLNTEAFF TGCGCCAGCAGCTTAAAACAGGGAACCCTGAACACTGAAGCTTTCTTT
13 TRBJ2-3 - - TRBV29-1 CSVGGVSTDTQYF TGCAGTGTCGGAGGGGTTAGCACAGATACGCAGTATTTT
16 TRBJ2-6 - - TRBV4-2 CASSRNGAGGANVLTF TGTGCCAGCAGCCGGAACGGGGCAGGCGGGGCCAACGTCCTGACTTTC
12 TRBJ2-7 - - TRBV20-1 CSARGDGNEQYF TGCAGTGCTAGAGGGGACGGAAACGAGCAGTACTTC
14 TRBJ1-4 - - TRBV12-3/TRBV12-4 CASRRPGEGEKLFF TGTGCCAGCAGGAGACCCGGGGAGGGTGAAAAACTGTTTTTT
13 TRBJ2-3 - - TRBV10-3 CAISETPRDTQYF TGTGCCATCAGTGAGACACCGAGGGATACGCAGTATTTT
14 TRBJ2-7 - TRBD2 TRBV7-9 CASSWREGSYEQYF TGTGCCAGCAGCTGGCGGGAGGGTTCCTACGAGCAGTACTTC
16 TRBJ2-7 - TRBD1 TRBV9 CASSPTSTGPLGEQYF TGTGCCAGCAGCCCCACTTCGACAGGGCCCTTGGGGGAGCAGTACTTC
16 TRBJ2-1 - TRBD2 TRBV7-9 CASSLATSGDYNEQFF TGTGCCAGCAGCTTAGCGACTAGCGGAGACTACAATGAGCAGTTCTTC
13 TRBJ1-1 - - TRBV29-1 CSVAQLLNTEAFF TGCAGCGTTGCACAGTTATTGAACACTGAAGCTTTCTTT
17 TRBJ2-2 - - TRBV4-1 CASRPHGVGGNGGELFF TGCGCCAGCAGGCCCCACGGGGTTGGGGGGAACGGCGGGGAGCTGTTTTTT
13 TRBJ2-5 - - TRBV6-5 CASSQDSGETQYF TGTGCCAGCAGCCAGGACAGCGGAGAGACCCAGTACTTC
13 TRBJ2-5 - - TRBV6-2/TRBV6-3 CASSTPGVQTQYF TGTGCCAGCAGTACCCCAGGCGTGCAGACCCAGTACTTC
15 TRBJ2-1 - TRBD2 TRBV7-2 CASTKAAGGYNEQFF TGTGCCAGCACCAAAGCAGCGGGGGGGTACAATGAGCAGTTCTTC
13 TRBJ2-5 - TRBD2 TRBV2 CASGREWQETQYF TGTGCCAGCGGGCGGGAGTGGCAAGAGACCCAGTACTTC
15 TRBJ2-6 - - TRBV11-1 CASSPWQAGANVLTF TGTGCCAGCAGTCCTTGGCAAGCTGGGGCCAACGTCCTGACTTTC
17 TRBJ2-5 - TRBD2 TRBV2 CASSEAGRELVQETQYF TGTGCCAGCAGTGAGGCTGGGCGGGAGTTGGTCCAAGAGACCCAGTACTTC
15 TRBJ1-4 - - TRBV18 CASSPKTVSGEKLFF TGTGCCAGCTCACCCAAGACAGTATCCGGGGAAAAACTGTTTTTT
15 TRBJ2-2 - TRBD2 TRBV6-6 CASRGLAGDTGELFF TGTGCCAGCAGGGGACTAGCGGGTGACACCGGGGAGCTGTTTTTT
13 TRBJ2-7 - TRBD2 TRBV20-1 CSAAMGLAYEQYF TGCAGTGCTGCAATGGGACTAGCTTACGAGCAGTACTTC
13 TRBJ1-2 - - TRBV6-5 CASSYSILDGYTF TGTGCCAGCAGTTACTCGATCCTGGATGGCTACACCTTC
14 TRBJ2-3 - - TRBV6-5 CASSPRGLKDTQYF TGTGCCAGCAGTCCCCGGGGGCTTAAGGATACGCAGTATTTT
17 TRBJ1-1 - TRBD1 TRBV23-1 CASRPLTGDGQNTEAFF TGCGCCAGCAGACCCCTTACAGGGGACGGCCAGAACACTGAAGCTTTCTTT
13 TRBJ1-1 - - TRBV10-1 CASSESPRTEAFF TGCGCCAGCAGTGAGTCGCCCAGGACTGAAGCTTTCTTT
14 TRBJ2-5 - - TRBV18 CASSPTTAVETQYF TGTGCCAGCTCACCAACGACAGCCGTAGAGACCCAGTACTTC
14 TRBJ2-7 once - TRBV5-6 CASSLVTQGYEQYF TGTGCCAGCAGCTTGGTAACCCAGGGGTACGAGCAGTACTTC
14 TRBJ2-3 - - TRBV9 CASSVQGRTDTQYF TGTGCCAGCAGCGTACAGGGACGCACAGATACGCAGTATTTT
14 TRBJ1-5 - - TRBV20-1 CSASIDPPAGPQHF TGCAGTGCTAGCATCGACCCTCCCGCAGGGCCCCAGCATTTT
15 TRBJ2-7 few - TRBV19 CASSISGSYSYEQYF TGTGCCAGTAGTATCAGCGGGTCCTACTCCTACGAGCAGTACTTC
15 TRBJ2-3 - - TRBV27 CASSLGTPDLDTQYF TGTGCCAGCAGTTTAGGGACTCCCGACCTAGATACGCAGTATTTT
15 TRBJ2-1 - TRBD2 TRBV12-3/TRBV12-4 CASSFQGLAGNEQFF TGTGCCAGCAGTTTTCAGGGACTAGCGGGAAATGAGCAGTTCTTC
16 TRBJ2-3 - - TRBV11-2 CASGGGGVSYTDTQYF TGTGCCAGCGGTGGAGGTGGTGTTAGCTACACAGATACGCAGTATTTT
14 TRBJ1-2 - TRBD1 TRBV19 CASIGTGGAGGYTF TGTGCCAGTATCGGGACAGGGGGCGCAGGGGGCTACACCTTC
12 TRBJ1-2 - - TRBV7-8 CASSSVTIGYTF TGTGCCAGCAGCTCCGTGACAATTGGCTACACCTTC
14 TRBJ1-5 - - TRBV7-9 CASSRDRINQPQHF TGTGCCAGCAGCCGAGACAGGATAAATCAGCCCCAGCATTTT
17 TRBJ2-7 - TRBD1 TRBV6-5 CASSLRQGPSSSYEQYF TGTGCCAGCAGTCTACGACAGGGTCCCTCTAGCTCCTACGAGCAGTACTTC
13 TRBJ1-2 - - TRBV6-5 CAARGGLNYGYTF TGTGCCGCTCGGGGAGGGCTCAACTATGGTTACACCTTC
14 TRBJ2-7 - - TRBV13 CASKGAGAGNEQYF TGTGCCAGCAAGGGTGCGGGTGCTGGGAACGAGCAGTACTTC
16 TRBJ2-5 - TRBD1 TRBV7-2 CASSLARDRERGTQYF TGTGCCAGCAGTCTCGCCCGGGACAGGGAGCGAGGGACCCAGTACTTC
15 TRBJ2-5 - TRBD1 TRBV5-1 CASSWGQALQETQYF TGCGCCAGCAGTTGGGGACAGGCTCTTCAGGAGACCCAGTACTTC
14 TRBJ2-3 - - TRBV12-3/TRBV12-4 CASSLEGRPDTQYF TGTGCCAGCAGTTTGGAAGGGAGGCCAGATACGCAGTATTTT
14 TRBJ1-5 - - TRBV28 CASIVGDFRPPQHF TGTGCCAGCATCGTAGGGGATTTTAGGCCGCCCCAGCATTTT
16 TRBJ2-1 - TRBD1 TRBV6-2/TRBV6-3 CASRLGTGLSYNEQFF TGTGCCAGCAGACTAGGGACAGGCCTATCCTACAATGAGCAGTTCTTC
14 TRBJ2-3 - TRBD2 TRBV29-1 CSTRGAGGTDTQYF TGCAGCACCAGAGGAGCGGGGGGGACAGATACGCAGTATTTT
13 TRBJ1-2 - - TRBV13 CASSLGRGGGYTF TGTGCCAGCAGCTTAGGCCGGGGTGGCGGCTACACCTTC
11 TRBJ2-1 - - TRBV3-1 CASSQMNEQFF TGTGCCAGCAGCCAAATGAACGAGCAGTTCTTC
11 TRBJ2-1 once - TRBV4-1 CASSQPGEQFF TGCGCCAGCAGCCAGCCTGGGGAGCAGTTCTTC
16 TRBJ1-1 - TRBD1 TRBV18 CASSEYRGRTNTEAFF TGTGCCAGCTCCGAGTACAGGGGGCGGACGAACACTGAAGCTTTCTTT